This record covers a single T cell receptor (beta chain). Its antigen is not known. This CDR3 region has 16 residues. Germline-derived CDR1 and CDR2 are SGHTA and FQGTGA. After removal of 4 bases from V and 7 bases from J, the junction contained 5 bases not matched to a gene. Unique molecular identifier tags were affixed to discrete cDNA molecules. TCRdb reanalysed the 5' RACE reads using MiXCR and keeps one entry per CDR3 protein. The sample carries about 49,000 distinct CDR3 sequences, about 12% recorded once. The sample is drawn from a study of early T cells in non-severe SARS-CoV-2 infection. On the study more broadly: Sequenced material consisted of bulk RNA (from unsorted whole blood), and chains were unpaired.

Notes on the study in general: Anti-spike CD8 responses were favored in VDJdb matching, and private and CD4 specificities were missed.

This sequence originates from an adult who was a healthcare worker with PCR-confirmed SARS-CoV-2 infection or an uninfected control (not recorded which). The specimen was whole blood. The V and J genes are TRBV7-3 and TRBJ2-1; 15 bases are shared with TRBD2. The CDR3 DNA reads TGTGCCAGCAGCTCGGGACTAGCGGGAGGAGCGAATGAGCAGTTCTTC. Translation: CASSSGLAGGANEQFF.